This TCR beta chain is drawn from a study of T cells in Graves' hyperthyroidism and ophthalmopathy. Amplified TCR beta CDR3 regions derived from RNA transcripts. The HTBI set primed first-round TCR CDR3 RT-PCR. TCRdb passed the multiplex PCR reads through MiXCR, listing each CDR3 protein once. This sample carries hundreds of thousands of distinct CDR3 sequences, 15% to 20% of them seen once, and the ten largest clones take around 18%. This receptor was taken from a woman aged 18-29 years with Graves' hyperthyroidism. Sample: blood.

CDR3 coding DNA: TGTGCCAGCATTGGGGCAGGCTCTGAAGCTTTCTTT. Translation: CASIGAGSEAFF. V is TRBV6-2 or TRBV6-3 and J is TRBJ1-1, with D maybe TRBD1 (5 bases). The CDR3 is made up of 12 amino acids. The V end was cut by 7 bases, the J end by 6 bases, with 12 bases between. Germline CDR1 reads MNHEY; CDR2 reads SVGEGT.